The clone carrying this TCR beta chain was seen more than once but under ten times. Its antigen remains unidentified. The CDR3 spans 13 residues. Trimming left V 2 bases short and J 3 bases short, with 9 bases between. From germline, CDR1 is SGHDT and CDR2 YYEEEE. The entry originates in a study of Ad26.COV2.S vaccination and SARS-CoV-2 variants. Notes on the study in general: Substantial breadth was reportedly displayed by spike-specific CD8+ and CD4+ T cell responses after vaccination. Comparable non-spike TCR breadth was observed in vaccine and placebo recipients. Placebo recipients showed lower spike-specific TCR breadth than vaccinees. Assessments of TCR breadth and depth may have underestimated the total T cell responses.

Method: immunoSEQ multiplex PCR; TCRdb's copy keeps in-frame clones and lacks some. This table has 150,000 to 200,000 clones, around nine tenths appearing once. The sample was peripheral blood, taken after recovery from COVID-19. The V and J genes are TRBV5-6 and TRBJ2-7, with unresolved D. The receptor's source is a human donor who had recovered from COVID-19. As DNA, the CDR3 is TGTGCCAGCAGCTTTGTTGACGGCTACGAGCAGTACTTC. Translation: CASSFVDGYEQYF.